This is a list of T cell receptor beta chains from one sample in a study of T cells in Graves' hyperthyroidism and ophthalmopathy. TCRdb called the multiplex PCR reads again in MiXCR, with one record for every CDR3 protein. The sample includes 300,000 to 450,000 distinct CDR3 sequences, about 14% seen only once; the top ten take about 19%. The specimen sequenced was blood. The receptors originated from a young woman with Graves' ophthalmopathy. Each CDR3 is given with its conserved first and last residue. D genes are given only for firm matches. A row's size may be missing; if present it is once, few, many or a size class.

clone size: many; D gene: TRBD2; V gene: TRBV20-1; J gene: TRBJ2-1; CDR3 DNA: TGCAGTGCTAGAGATAAGCGGGGGGGCATCTACAATGAGCAGTTCTTC; CDR3 protein: CSARDKRGGIYNEQFF
clone size: many; D gene: .; V gene: TRBV18; J gene: TRBJ1-3; CDR3 DNA: TGTGCCAGCTCACCGGGGGGGAGAACCTCTGGAAACACCATATATTTT; CDR3 protein: CASSPGGRTSGNTIYF
clone size: many; D gene: TRBD1; V gene: TRBV28; J gene: TRBJ2-7; CDR3 DNA: TGTGCCAGCAGTTTTACAGCATTTCCCGGGACAGGGTCCTACGAGCAGTACTTC; CDR3 protein: CASSFTAFPGTGSYEQYF
clone size: .; D gene: TRBD2; V gene: TRBV11-2; J gene: TRBJ2-1; CDR3 DNA: TGTGCCAGCAGCTTGAGTCAGGGAGGGTACAATGAGCAGTTCTTC; CDR3 protein: CASSLSQGGYNEQFF
clone size: few; D gene: TRBD2; V gene: TRBV11-2; J gene: TRBJ2-3; CDR3 DNA: TGTGCCAGCAGCCCAACCGGACTAGCGGGGGCACACACAGATACGCAGTATTTT; CDR3 protein: CASSPTGLAGAHTDTQYF
clone size: .; D gene: TRBD1; V gene: TRBV6-1; J gene: TRBJ2-7; CDR3 DNA: TGTGCCAGCAGAGGACAGGTGACCAACGAGCAGTACTTC; CDR3 protein: CASRGQVTNEQYF
clone size: many; D gene: .; V gene: TRBV20-1; J gene: TRBJ2-7; CDR3 DNA: TGCAGTGCTAGAGATCTCAAGAAACAAGGGACCGACGCCTACGAGCAGTACTTC; CDR3 protein: CSARDLKKQGTDAYEQYF
clone size: many; D gene: .; V gene: TRBV11-2; J gene: TRBJ2-7; CDR3 DNA: TGTGCCAGCAGCTCCTTCAGGGGGGACTACGAGCAGTACTTC; CDR3 protein: CASSSFRGDYEQYF
clone size: many; D gene: TRBD2; V gene: TRBV4-2; J gene: TRBJ2-5; CDR3 DNA: TGTGCCAGCAGCCAAGCGGGGCGGGAGGAGACCCAGTACTTC; CDR3 protein: CASSQAGREETQYF
clone size: .; D gene: TRBD2; V gene: TRBV20-1; J gene: TRBJ2-5; CDR3 DNA: TGCAGTGCTAGGGGACTAGCGGGGGGTACCTATCAAGAGACCCAGTACTTC; CDR3 protein: CSARGLAGGTYQETQYF
clone size: many; D gene: TRBD1; V gene: TRBV7-2; J gene: TRBJ2-2; CDR3 DNA: TGTGCCAGCAGCCGAGGACAGGGTGGCACCGGGGAGCTGTTTTTT; CDR3 protein: CASSRGQGGTGELFF
clone size: many; D gene: TRBD1; V gene: TRBV2; J gene: TRBJ2-2; CDR3 DNA: TGTGCCAGGGAGAGCGGACAGGCGAACACCGGGGAGCTGTTTTTT; CDR3 protein: CARESGQANTGELFF
clone size: many; D gene: .; V gene: TRBV20-1; J gene: TRBJ1-1; CDR3 DNA: TGCAGTGCTAGAGTCTCCAGCTCTATGAACACTGAAGCTTTCTTT; CDR3 protein: CSARVSSSMNTEAFF
clone size: many; D gene: .; V gene: TRBV28; J gene: TRBJ1-6; CDR3 DNA: TGTGCCAGCACTATTGTCCGGGCATGGGATTCACCCCTCCACTTT; CDR3 protein: CASTIVRAWDSPLHF
clone size: many; D gene: TRBD1; V gene: TRBV12-3/TRBV12-4; J gene: TRBJ1-4; CDR3 DNA: TGTGCCAGCAGTTTATGGGGGACAGGTGAAAAACTGTTTTTT; CDR3 protein: CASSLWGTGEKLFF
clone size: .; D gene: .; V gene: TRBV12-3/TRBV12-4; J gene: TRBJ1-5; CDR3 DNA: TGTGCCAGCAGTTTACCGGGCGCGCGTCAGCCCCAGCATTTT; CDR3 protein: CASSLPGARQPQHF
clone size: few; D gene: .; V gene: TRBV5-6; J gene: TRBJ1-1; CDR3 DNA: TGTGCCAGCAGCTTTGTTGGGTTCGCTATGAACACTGAAGCTTTCTTT; CDR3 protein: CASSFVGFAMNTEAFF
clone size: many; D gene: TRBD1; V gene: TRBV5-1; J gene: TRBJ1-6; CDR3 DNA: TGCGCCAGCAGCTCCACAGGGGCCGCGGTACCCCTCCACTTT; CDR3 protein: CASSSTGAAVPLHF
clone size: few; D gene: .; V gene: TRBV7-2; J gene: TRBJ1-4; CDR3 DNA: TGTGCCAGCAGCTTACGGTGGGGTCAGGGGAATGAAAAACTGTTTTTT; CDR3 protein: CASSLRWGQGNEKLFF
clone size: many; D gene: TRBD1; V gene: TRBV18; J gene: TRBJ1-1; CDR3 DNA: TGTGCCAGCTCGGCGGGACAGGCGAACACTGAAGCTTTCTTT; CDR3 protein: CASSAGQANTEAFF
clone size: .; D gene: TRBD2; V gene: TRBV30; J gene: TRBJ2-1; CDR3 DNA: TGTGCCTGGAACGCGGGAGGGCCTCGGAATGAGCAGTTCTTC; CDR3 protein: CAWNAGGPRNEQFF
clone size: many; D gene: .; V gene: TRBV20-1; J gene: TRBJ1-1; CDR3 DNA: TGCAGTGCTAACCTGCGGGTGCTGGTGGGCACTGAAGCTTTCTTT; CDR3 protein: CSANLRVLVGTEAFF
clone size: many; D gene: .; V gene: TRBV20-1; J gene: TRBJ1-3; CDR3 DNA: TGCAGTGCTAGAGATCACCTAAACACCATATATTTT; CDR3 protein: CSARDHLNTIYF
clone size: many; D gene: TRBD1; V gene: TRBV2; J gene: TRBJ1-5; CDR3 DNA: TGTGCCAGCAGTGATGGGTTCGGGGACAGGGCTATTCAGCCCCAGCATTTT; CDR3 protein: CASSDGFGDRAIQPQHF
clone size: many; D gene: .; V gene: TRBV12-3/TRBV12-4; J gene: TRBJ1-2; CDR3 DNA: TGTGCCAGCAGTTCCCACCGGGCGTATGGCTACACCTTC; CDR3 protein: CASSSHRAYGYTF
clone size: few; D gene: .; V gene: TRBV5-1; J gene: TRBJ1-6; CDR3 DNA: TGCGCCAGCAGCTTGGAGGTGGACGCCTATAATTCACCCCTCCACTTT; CDR3 protein: CASSLEVDAYNSPLHF
clone size: .; D gene: .; V gene: TRBV30; J gene: TRBJ1-4; CDR3 DNA: TGTGCCTGGAGCTCCTTGGCCCAGAATGAAAAACTGTTTTTT; CDR3 protein: CAWSSLAQNEKLFF
clone size: few; D gene: TRBD1; V gene: TRBV19; J gene: TRBJ2-7; CDR3 DNA: TGTGCCAGTAGACCACGACAGGGGGCGAGTTCCGAGCAGTACTTC; CDR3 protein: CASRPRQGASSEQYF
clone size: .; D gene: .; V gene: TRBV24-1; J gene: TRBJ2-3; CDR3 DNA: TGTGCCACCCCCGGGTACGTGCATGGGCAGGGCACAGATACGCAGTATTTT; CDR3 protein: CATPGYVHGQGTDTQYF
clone size: .; D gene: TRBD1; V gene: TRBV10-3; J gene: TRBJ2-2; CDR3 DNA: TGTGCCATCAGTGTTGGGACAGGGGACACCGGGGAGCTGTTTTTT; CDR3 protein: CAISVGTGDTGELFF
clone size: .; D gene: TRBD1; V gene: TRBV28; J gene: TRBJ1-4; CDR3 DNA: TGTGCCAGCAGTTCGTTTTACCCCCGGGACAGGGGAGACCCAAATGAAAAACTGTTTTTT; CDR3 protein: CASSSFYPRDRGDPNEKLFF
clone size: many; D gene: TRBD1; V gene: TRBV5-1; J gene: TRBJ2-7; CDR3 DNA: TGCGCCAGCAGCCCAACGGGACAGACAACAAACTACGAGCAGTACTTC; CDR3 protein: CASSPTGQTTNYEQYF
clone size: many; D gene: .; V gene: TRBV7-9; J gene: TRBJ1-5; CDR3 DNA: TGTGCCAGCAGCTCCACGGTGTGGACGGATGATCAGCCCCAGCATTTT; CDR3 protein: CASSSTVWTDDQPQHF